This T cell receptor (beta chain) was recorded in a study of shared clonotypes between healthy human individuals. For the study at large: Three CD4 naive, three CD4 memory, two CD8 naive and one CD8 memory plate were used per donor.

Per germline, CDR1 SGHAT and CDR2 FQNNGV. This CDR3 has 18 amino acids. Unmatched junction bases numbered 10, after V lost 5 bases and J lost 2 bases. Per sorted-subset replicate PCR, input was approximately 210 ng DNA, representing tens of thousands of T cell genomes. Clones were read by immunoSEQ multiplex PCR, and TCRdb kept only the in-frame ones, dropping some. The profile covers millions of clones, with approximately 92% appearing a single time and over 0.12% taken by the ten largest. The specimen sequenced was naive CD4+ T cells sorted from blood. Stated subset: CD45RA+ positively selected. This receptor was obtained from a man aged 18 to 29 in good health. This chain joins TRBV11-2 and TRBJ2-7; 15 bases are a match to TRBD2. The CDR3 protein is CASSGGLAGGPPAYEQYF. The CDR3 nucleotides are TGTGCCAGCAGCGGGGGACTAGCGGGAGGTCCGCCAGCCTACGAGCAGTACTTC.